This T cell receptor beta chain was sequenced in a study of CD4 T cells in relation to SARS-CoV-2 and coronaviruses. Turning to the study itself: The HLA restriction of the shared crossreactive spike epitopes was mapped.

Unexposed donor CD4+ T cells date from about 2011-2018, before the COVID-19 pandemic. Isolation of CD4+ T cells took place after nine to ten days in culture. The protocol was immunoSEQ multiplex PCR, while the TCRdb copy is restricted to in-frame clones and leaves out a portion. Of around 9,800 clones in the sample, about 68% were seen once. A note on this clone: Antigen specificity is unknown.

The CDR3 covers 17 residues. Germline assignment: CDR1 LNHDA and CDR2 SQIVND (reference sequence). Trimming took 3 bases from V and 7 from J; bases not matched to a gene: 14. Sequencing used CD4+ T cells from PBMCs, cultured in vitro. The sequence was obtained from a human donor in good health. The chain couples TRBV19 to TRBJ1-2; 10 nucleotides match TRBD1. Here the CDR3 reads CASSIWMDRGGDFGYTF. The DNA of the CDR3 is TGTGCCAGTAGTATCTGGATGGACAGGGGGGGTGATTTTGGCTACACCTTC.